Below, one T cell receptor beta chain is given with its context. This sample was included in a study of siplizumab effects on memory and regulatory T cells. TCRdb's table, derived via immunoSEQ multiplex PCR, lists solely in-frame clones and lacks some. The sample contains 92,000 or so clones, 75% to 90% of which appear only once. Germline assignment: CDR1 GTSNPN and CDR2 SVGIG (reference sequence). The CDR3 is made up of 14 amino acids. Trimming took 0 bases from V and 11 from J, leaving 14 bases between them. The source of this sequence is a human donor in good health. The chain uses TRBV30 and TRBJ1-6; no clear D. Sequenced input: CD4+ T cells sorted from blood. The CDR3 here is CAWSVGSDGAPLHF. In DNA, the CDR3 is TGTGCCTGGAGTGTAGGTAGCGACGGGGCACCCCTCCACTTT.